This TCR beta chain was captured in a study of blood T cell repertoires in COVID-19. In the study overall: Donors in the United States, Italy and Spain gave samples during acute or convalescent COVID-19. Sample material is recorded as cDNA or gDNA derived from T cells, B-cell-depleted T cells, or PBMCs.

Seattle cases were enrolled at active infection and followed longitudinally. Repertoires were generated with immunoSEQ multiplex PCR, while TCRdb's copy carries only in-frame clones and drops some. The sample records 250,000 to 300,000 clones, roughly 90% being singletons. This CDR3 spans 16 amino acids. In germline, CDR1 is ENHRY, CDR2 SYGVKD. The V end was cut by 3 bases, the J end by 5 bases, with 18 bases between. The gene calls are TRBV10-3 and TRBJ2-3; TRBD2 is a possible D gene (6 bases). This TCR came from a woman in her 30s with COVID-19, enrolled during active disease. Material: peripheral blood. The CDR3 nucleotides are TGTGCCATCAGTGATTCCAGCGGGTCTTGGGGAGATACGCAGTATTTT. This encodes CAISDSSGSWGDTQYF.